This T cell receptor (beta chain) came from a study of blood T cell repertoires in COVID-19. Study overall: The samples span acute and convalescent COVID-19 from the United States, Italy and Spain. In each case, the material was cDNA or gDNA derived from T cells, B-cell-depleted T cells, or PBMCs.

In the study's own analysis: Estimation of nucleated cell counts relied on the amplification of reference gene primers. The protocol was immunoSEQ multiplex PCR, while the TCRdb copy is restricted to in-frame clones and leaves out a portion. The D gene and trimming were derived from the DNA, and the V and J assignments and clone size from that table. The table lists about 130,000 clones, over 75% of them singletons. This CDR3 has 13 residues. V was pared by 4 bases and J by 11 bases, with 11 bases of the junction left unmatched. The V gene's germline CDR1 is SGHTA and CDR2 FQGNSA. There are a few counts of this clone.

J is TRBJ2-7 and V is TRBV7-2; 7 bases line up with TRBD1. The source of this sequence is a man aged 35-49 years with active or convalescent COVID-19. The sample taken for sequencing was peripheral blood. The CDR3 spells CASSSTPRGSKYF. In nucleotides, the CDR3 is TGTGCCAGCAGCTCCACCCCCAGGGGGTCTAAGTACTTC.